Below, 19 T cell receptor beta chains from the same sample are listed, as sequenced in a study of cytomegalovirus exposure and HLA in healthy donors. The PCR was carried out with 60 Vbeta primers and 13 Jbeta primers. Sequencing used immunoSEQ multiplex PCR; TCRdb keeps in-frame clones, though not all of them. The sample lists fewer than 200,000 clones, roughly 85% occurring once. The specimen was PBMCs. The receptors here all came from a man between 18 and 29 years old in good health and CMV-seropositive.

The chain employs TRBV10-3 and TRBJ2-3, with 7 bases aligning to TRBD2. The trim removed 3 bases at V and 2 bases at J, leaving 8 bases unmatched. The CDR3 has 16 amino acids. Per the germline V gene, CDR1 is ENHRY and CDR2 is SYGVKD. The CDR3 region is CAISESQRGTTDTQYF. For the CDR3, the DNA is TGTGCCATCAGTGAATCGCAGCGGGGTACCACAGATACGCAGTATTTT.

This clone was recorded a few times. The chain links TRBV4-1 to TRBJ1-2; perhaps TRBD1 as D (6 bases). The CDR3 consists of 15 residues. Germline loops: CDR1 MGHRA, CDR2 YSYEKL. Trimming stripped 3 bases from V and 0 bases from J, with 11 bases between. CDR3 coding DNA: TGCGCCAGCAGCCACTCGACAGGAGCTAACTATGGCTACACCTTC. It is translated as CASSHSTGANYGYTF.

CDR3 nucleotide sequence: TGTGCCAGCACCTTACGGGACAGCTATGGCTACACCTTC. This translates into CASTLRDSYGYTF. This chain connects TRBV5-4 to TRBJ1-2; 7 nucleotides line up with TRBD1. V lost 6 bases, J lost 4 bases, and 6 bases stayed unmatched. This CDR3 comprises 13 residues. Germline assignment: CDR1 SGHNT and CDR2 YYREEE (reference sequence).

The V gene is TRBV5-4, the J gene TRBJ2-1; 8 bases align to TRBD2. The CDR3 length is 15 residues. V dropped 0 bases and J dropped 8; count of bases not matched to a gene: 7. Germline V gene sequence: CDR1 SGHNT, CDR2 YYREEE (reference sequence). This chain's CDR3 is CASSLAQLAGHEQFF. CDR3 DNA sequence: TGTGCCAGCAGCTTGGCCCAGTTAGCGGGACATGAGCAGTTCTTC.

The chain couples TRBV30 to TRBJ1-3; D is possibly TRBD1 (6 bases). CDR1 is GTSNPN, CDR2 SVGIG, per germline (reference sequence). CDR3 size: 19 residues. The V end lost 2 bases, the J end lost 4 bases, and 27 bases lay between the germline ends. The CDR3 DNA reads TGTGCCTGGAGTCTTACCCGGACAGTCACAACCTCCTCCGGAAACACCATATATTTT. This encodes CAWSLTRTVTTSSGNTIYF.

This clone occurred once. V gene TRBV29-1 combines with J gene TRBJ2-7; D uncertain. V lost 4 bases, J lost 0 bases, and 13 bases lay in between. The CDR3 covers 14 residues. CDR1 is SQVTM, CDR2 ANQGSEA, per germline. CDR3 DNA: TGCAGCGTTGGGGCTTCCCTCCACTCCTACGAGCAGTACTTC. Amino acids: CSVGASLHSYEQYF.

The chain has TRBV5-4 and TRBJ1-2; D is perhaps TRBD1 (6 bases). The V end lost 3 bases, the J end lost 4 bases, and 16 bases lay between the germline ends. The CDR3 consists of 15 residues. The germline V gene encodes CDR1 SGHNT and CDR2 YYREEE (reference sequence). This CDR3 is CASSSGAGAVYGYTF. CDR3 DNA sequence: TGTGCCAGCAGCTCTGGAGCGGGGGCGGTCTATGGCTACACCTTC.

This sequence joins TRBV7-2 and TRBJ2-1; 10 nucleotides align to TRBD2. V lost 5 bases and J lost 5; bases outside the gene matches: 3. CDR1 is SGHTA and CDR2 is FQGNSA in the germline V gene. The CDR3 has 14 amino acids. The CDR3 nucleotides read TGTGCCAGCAGCCCTAGCGGGGGCCACAATGAGCAGTTCTTC. Protein sequence: CASSPSGGHNEQFF.

The V call is TRBV21-1, the J call TRBJ2-4; TRBD2 is the table's D call, not checked against the DNA. TRBV21-1 is tagged as a pseudogene. The CDR3 is 12 amino acids. The CDR3 here is CASSMVGDIQYF. The CDR3 DNA sequence: TGTGCCAGCAGCATGGTCGGGGACATTCAGTACTTC.

This clone turned up a few times. V gene TRBV5-1 combines with J gene TRBJ1-5, with TRBD1 matching over 8 bases. Germline assignment: CDR1 SGHRS and CDR2 YFSETQ. This CDR3 region has 15 residues. The J segment lost 1 base and the V segment lost 4 bases, leaving 4 bases of the junction unmatched. This CDR3 is CASSVQGASNQPQHF. In nucleotides, the CDR3 is TGCGCCAGCAGCGTTCAGGGGGCAAGCAATCAGCCCCAGCATTTT.

CDR3 nucleotide sequence: TGCAGCGTTGTTCAGGGATATGAAAAACTGTTTTTT. This gives the protein CSVVQGYEKLFF. The genes are TRBV29-1 and TRBJ1-4; maybe TRBD1 (5 bases). V dropped 4 bases and J dropped 6 bases, with 9 bases sitting between them. Germline CDR1 and CDR2: SQVTM and ANQGSEA. The CDR3 has 12 amino acids.

The genes are TRBV7-2 and TRBJ1-1; 10 bases align to TRBD1. V shed 5 bases, J shed 1 base, and the junction held 4 bases outside the gene matches. Germline V lookup: CDR1 SGHTA, CDR2 FQGNSA. This CDR3 comprises 15 residues. The CDR3 DNA sequence: TGTGCCAGCAGCCGACAGGGGGCCCCGAACACTGAAGCTTTCTTT. Translation gives CASSRQGAPNTEAFF.

The table lists this clone with a count of one. This chain joins TRBV6-5 and TRBJ2-7, with TRBD2 matching 14 bases. V trimming: 4 bases; J trimming: 4 bases; junction bases outside the gene matches: 6. The CDR3 loop spans 16 amino acids. Per germline, CDR1 MNHEY and CDR2 SVGAGI. The chain's CDR3 is CASSLGTSGGTYEQYF. In DNA, the CDR3 is TGTGCCAGCAGTTTGGGGACTAGCGGGGGTACTTACGAGCAGTACTTC.

CDR3 sequence: CASSQSGKKEEKLFF. The CDR3 DNA follows: TGCGCCAGCAGCCAATCAGGGAAGAAGGAGGAAAAACTGTTTTTT. This chain links TRBV5-1 with TRBJ1-4, with TRBD1 as a possible D gene (5 bases). The germline V and J ends were trimmed by 4 bases and 8 bases, with 18 bases remaining between them. The CDR3 has 15 residues. Germline V CDR1 and CDR2: SGHRS, YFSETQ.

The V gene is TRBV9, the J gene TRBJ2-7; 9 bases agree with TRBD1. The CDR3 totals 15 residues. V shed 0 bases and J 2 bases; nucleotides not matched to a gene: 3. Looked up from germline, CDR1 is SGDLS and CDR2 is YYNGEE. The CDR3 bases are TGTGCCAGCAGCGTAGGAGGACAGGGGACCTACGAGCAGTACTTC. Its protein product is CASSVGGQGTYEQYF.

V gene TRBV6-1 combines with J gene TRBJ1-6; maybe TRBD1 (5 bases). Germline CDR1 and CDR2: MNHNS and SASEGT. Deletions cut 4 bases from V and 4 bases from J, with 17 bases between. This CDR3 contains 17 residues. The CDR3 DNA sequence: TGTGCCAGCAGTGCAGGTTTTGGAGGGGCTTATAATTCACCCCTCCACTTT. It yields the protein CASSAGFGGAYNSPLHF.

This CDR3 reads CPQGNYGYTF. CDR3 nucleotides: TGTCCACAGGGGAATTATGGCTACACCTTC. J is TRBJ1-2 and V is TRBV5-5, with TRBD1 matching over 7 bases. CDR1 SGHKS and CDR2 YYEKEE come from the germline V gene (reference sequence). The CDR3 sequence is 10 residues long.

The chain has TRBV18 and TRBJ2-7; no clear D gene. The CDR3 totals 12 residues. V lost 5 bases to trimming and J lost 2 bases, with 7 bases between them. The germline V gene encodes CDR1 KGHSH and CDR2 LQKENI. The CDR3 spells CASSERAYEQYF. The CDR3 nucleotides are TGTGCCAGCTCAGAACGAGCCTACGAGCAGTACTTC.

J is TRBJ2-7 and V is TRBV5-1; 10 positions agree with TRBD2. V shed 2 bases and J 0 bases; nucleotides not matched to a gene: 2. The CDR3 runs to 15 residues. Germline assignment: CDR1 SGHRS and CDR2 YFSETQ. The CDR3 coding sequence is TGCGCCAGCAGCTTACTAGCGGGGAGCTCCTACGAGCAGTACTTC. It yields the protein CASSLLAGSSYEQYF.